This TCR beta chain was recorded in a study of chemoradiotherapy in HPV16-positive cancers. Study in general: Functional T-cell assays on two HPV16-positive patients' cells defined candidate HPV-specific clones and common TCR motifs. Study outcomes and limitations: During treatment, candidate HPV-specific clones and E7-related motifs expanded in tumor. Only two HPV16-positive patients supplied the functional HPV-specificity definition.

Clones were sequenced by immunoSEQ multiplex PCR, and TCRdb holds only the in-frame ones, with some missing. The sample contains tens of thousands of clones, about 85% of which appear only once. CDR1 is SGHTA and CDR2 is FQGNSA in the germline V gene. J lost 6 bases, V lost 0 bases, and 13 bases had no gene match. This CDR3 is built from 17 residues. This clone was observed once. The antigen is undetermined. The TCR sequence derives from a human donor with HPV-associated anogenital cancer. V and J are TRBV7-2 and TRBJ1-2; TRBD1 matches at 7 bases. Sequenced material: blood, taken from a patient who underwent chemoradiotherapy. This CDR3 reads CASSLAGVEGAIDGYTF. The CDR3 region has the DNA TGTGCCAGCAGCTTAGCGGGCGTTGAGGGGGCGATCGATGGCTACACCTTC.